A selection of T cell receptor beta chains follows, all from one sample in a study of shared clonotypes between healthy human individuals. The protocol was immunoSEQ multiplex PCR, while the TCRdb copy is restricted to in-frame clones and leaves out a portion. Among roughly 1,000,000 clones listed, approximately 80% were seen once. The sample was memory CD4+ T cells from PBMCs. All receptors derive from a man in his late teens or twenties in good health. Some clones in this sample may be carry-over from other donors' samples. The CDR3 runs from the conserved cysteine through the conserved F or W. A D gene is named only where the DNA matches it firmly. Size is omitted from some rows. Given values are once, few, many or a class for expanded clones.

d_gene,j_gene,len,abundance,v_gene,CDR3nt,CDR3aa
NA,TRBJ1-2,12,NA,TRBV5-1,TGCGCCAGCAGCTTGGAGGGCTATGGCTACACCTTC,CASSLEGYGYTF
NA,TRBJ2-7,14,NA,TRBV7-9,TGTGCCAGCAGCCAAGCTGCCTTAGACTACGAGCAGTACTTC,CASSQAALDYEQYF
TRBD1,TRBJ2-2,15,NA,TRBV5-4,TGTGCCAGCGGGCTTGGGACAGCAAACACCGGGGAGCTGTTTTTT,CASGLGTANTGELFF
NA,TRBJ2-7,11,NA,TRBV28,TGTGCCAGCAGCCCCGTGGACAAGTTGGACTTC,CASSPVDKLDF
TRBD2,TRBJ2-5,11,few,TRBV2,TGTGCCAGCCGGGGGGGCCAGACCCAGTACTTC,CASRGGQTQYF
TRBD2,TRBJ2-2,14,NA,TRBV5-1,TGCGCCAGCAGACTAGCGGCGAACACCGGGGAGCTGTTTTTT,CASRLAANTGELFF
NA,TRBJ1-1,15,NA,TRBV7-9,TGTGCCAGCAGCCCAGGTAGAACCATGAACACTGAAGCTTTCTTT,CASSPGRTMNTEAFF
NA,TRBJ2-1,15,NA,TRBV28,TGTGCCAGCAGTTTAAGATACAGGAGCTACAATGAGCAGTTCTTC,CASSLRYRSYNEQFF
NA,TRBJ1-1,17,NA,TRBV4-2,TGTGCCAGCAGCCGTACGAGCTCCACGGGGGTGTCCACTGAAGCTTTCTTT,CASSRTSSTGVSTEAFF
NA,TRBJ2-1,16,once,TRBV27,TGTGCCAGCAGACGTGAGGAGGCCAATCTCGTCGATGAGCAGTTCTTC,CASRREEANLVDEQFF
TRBD2,TRBJ2-3,16,NA,TRBV27,TGTGCCAGCAGACTAGCGGGAACCTCTAGCACAGATACGCAGTATTTT,CASRLAGTSSTDTQYF
NA,TRBJ2-7,11,NA,TRBV20-1,TGCAGTGCCCGATTAGGGTACGAGCAGTACTTC,CSARLGYEQYF
NA,TRBJ1-3,15,once,TRBV7-2,TGTGCCAGCAGCTTACAGGGTAACTCTGGAAACACCATATATTTT,CASSLQGNSGNTIYF
NA,TRBJ1-2,12,few,TRBV7-2,TGTGCCAGCAGCCCGGGACCCGGGGGCTACACCTTC,CASSPGPGGYTF
NA,TRBJ1-5,13,NA,TRBV6-5,TGTGCCAGCAGTACCTACAAGAATCAGCCCCAGCATTTT,CASSTYKNQPQHF
TRBD2,TRBJ2-1,16,NA,TRBV11-2,TGTGCCAGCAGCGCTCGACTAGCGGGGATCTACAATGAGCAGTTCTTC,CASSARLAGIYNEQFF
NA,TRBJ2-3,17,NA,TRBV5-1,TGCGCCAGCAGCTACCAGAATCAGGGTCTTAGCACAGATACGCAGTATTTT,CASSYQNQGLSTDTQYF
TRBD1,TRBJ1-1,18,few,TRBV7-9,TGTGCCAGCAGCCCGTATTGGGTCCGGGACAGGAAGAACACTGAAGCTTTCTTT,CASSPYWVRDRKNTEAFF
TRBD2,TRBJ2-7,15,once,TRBV28,TGTGCCAGCAGTTTAACATCGGGAGGGCGAATCGAGCAGTACTTC,CASSLTSGGRIEQYF
NA,TRBJ1-1,15,NA,TRBV11-1,TGTGCCAGCAGCCGGGGGACCGTTATGAACACTGAAGCTTTCTTT,CASSRGTVMNTEAFF
NA,TRBJ2-3,11,NA,TRBV7-2,TGTGCCAGCAGCGCCGCAGATACGCAGTATTTT,CASSAADTQYF
NA,TRBJ1-5,14,NA,TRBV30,TGTGCCTGGAGTGTACTAGGGGTTTTTGGCCCCCAGCATTTT,CAWSVLGVFGPQHF
TRBD1,TRBJ2-1,14,NA,TRBV18,TGTGCCAGCTCACCACAACAGGGGGACAATGAGCAGTTCTTC,CASSPQQGDNEQFF
TRBD2,TRBJ2-5,14,NA,TRBV9,TGTGCCAGCAGCGTCTCTAGCGGCCAAGAGACCCAGTACTTC,CASSVSSGQETQYF
TRBD1,TRBJ1-1,12,NA,TRBV5-1,TGCGCCAGCAGCTTGGAAGGGGGCGATGCTTTCTTT,CASSLEGGDAFF
NA,TRBJ2-1,13,NA,TRBV7-3,TGTGCCAGCAGCATACAGGCCTACAATGAGCAGTTCTTC,CASSIQAYNEQFF
NA,TRBJ1-5,12,few,TRBV6-4,TGTGCCAGCAGTGTTGGGGGTCAGCCCCAGCATTTT,CASSVGGQPQHF
TRBD1,TRBJ1-2,16,once,TRBV5-1,TGCGCCAGCAGCTTGTCGACAGGGGGCTCTAACTATGGCTACACCTTC,CASSLSTGGSNYGYTF
TRBD1,TRBJ2-5,16,once,TRBV7-2,TGTGCCAGCAGCCATTCCGGGACAGGGGGCCGGGAGACCCAGTACTTC,CASSHSGTGGRETQYF
NA,TRBJ2-1,11,NA,TRBV7-9,TGTGCCAGCAGCTTAGAGGGCGCGACTATCTTC,CASSLEGATIF
TRBD2,TRBJ2-5,11,NA,TRBV30,TGTGCCTGGAGTGCAGCGGGGGAAAACTACTTC,CAWSAAGENYF
NA,TRBJ1-1,13,NA,TRBV27,TGTGCCAGCAGTTTCGCCAGGGGAACTGAAGCTTTCTTT,CASSFARGTEAFF
TRBD2,TRBJ2-1,15,once,TRBV27,TGTGCCAGCTTGAACTCGGGACTAGCGGACAATGAGCAGTTCTTC,CASLNSGLADNEQFF
NA,TRBJ2-5,15,NA,TRBV19,TGTGCCAGTAGTATGAGGACGTCCGGGGGAGAGACCCAGTACTTC,CASSMRTSGGETQYF
TRBD2,TRBJ2-2,18,NA,TRBV5-1,TGCGCCAGCAGCTTCGGACTAGCGGGACACATGAACACCGGGGAGCTGTTTTTT,CASSFGLAGHMNTGELFF
NA,TRBJ2-5,14,NA,TRBV11-2,TGTGCCAGCAGCCCTTCAGTGGTCCAAGAGACCCAGTACTTC,CASSPSVVQETQYF
NA,TRBJ1-1,16,NA,TRBV7-9,TGTGCCAGCAGCTCTTTACGACAGTTTGATCCGACTGAAGCTTTCTTT,CASSSLRQFDPTEAFF